The present entry profiles one T cell receptor beta chain with its context. Participant-reported clinical history was the basis for cohort assignment. Symptom resolution, clearance, or two negative PCRs marked donors in Cohort 3 as recovered. This sample is drawn from a study of blood T cell repertoires in COVID-19. As for the study in general: T cells, B-cell-depleted T cells, or PBMCs supplied cDNA or gDNA.

Authors' data handling: Quantification of nucleated cells was approximated via reference gene primer amplification. The protocol was immunoSEQ multiplex PCR, while the TCRdb copy is restricted to in-frame clones and leaves out a portion. That table gives V, J and clone size, and the DNA gave D and trimming. The data show about 270,000 clones, approximately 89% seen once. The CDR3 runs 13 residues. Germline assignment: CDR1 MNHEY and CDR2 SMNVEV (reference sequence). V dropped 5 bases and J dropped 5; count of bases not matched to a gene: 5. Sequences were obtained from PBMCs or T cells enriched from blood (not recorded which). The sequence derives from a woman aged 55-69 years who had recovered from COVID-19. The J gene is TRBJ1-2, the V gene TRBV27; 7 bases are a match to TRBD1. The CDR3 spells CASSVGTDYGYTF. In DNA form, the CDR3 reads TGTGCCAGCAGTGTCGGGACAGATTATGGCTACACCTTC.